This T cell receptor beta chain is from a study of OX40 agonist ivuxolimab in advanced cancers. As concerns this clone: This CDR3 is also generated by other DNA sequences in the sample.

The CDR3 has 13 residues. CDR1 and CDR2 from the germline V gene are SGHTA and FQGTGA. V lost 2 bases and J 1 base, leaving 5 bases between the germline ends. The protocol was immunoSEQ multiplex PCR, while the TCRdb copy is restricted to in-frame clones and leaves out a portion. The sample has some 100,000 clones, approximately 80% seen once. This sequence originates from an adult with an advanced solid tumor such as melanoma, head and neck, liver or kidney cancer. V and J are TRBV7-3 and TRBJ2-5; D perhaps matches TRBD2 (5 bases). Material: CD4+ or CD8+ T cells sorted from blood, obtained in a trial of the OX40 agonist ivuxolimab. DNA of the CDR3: TGTGCCAGCAGCTTAGGACTCCAAGAGACCCAGTACTTC. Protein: CASSLGLQETQYF. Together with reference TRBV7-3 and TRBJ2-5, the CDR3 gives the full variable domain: GAGVSQTPSNKVTEKGKYVELRCDPISGHTALYWYRQSLGQGPEFLIYFQGTGAADDSGLPNDRFFAVRPEGSVSTLKIQRTERGDSAVYLCASSLGLQETQYFGPGTRLLVL.